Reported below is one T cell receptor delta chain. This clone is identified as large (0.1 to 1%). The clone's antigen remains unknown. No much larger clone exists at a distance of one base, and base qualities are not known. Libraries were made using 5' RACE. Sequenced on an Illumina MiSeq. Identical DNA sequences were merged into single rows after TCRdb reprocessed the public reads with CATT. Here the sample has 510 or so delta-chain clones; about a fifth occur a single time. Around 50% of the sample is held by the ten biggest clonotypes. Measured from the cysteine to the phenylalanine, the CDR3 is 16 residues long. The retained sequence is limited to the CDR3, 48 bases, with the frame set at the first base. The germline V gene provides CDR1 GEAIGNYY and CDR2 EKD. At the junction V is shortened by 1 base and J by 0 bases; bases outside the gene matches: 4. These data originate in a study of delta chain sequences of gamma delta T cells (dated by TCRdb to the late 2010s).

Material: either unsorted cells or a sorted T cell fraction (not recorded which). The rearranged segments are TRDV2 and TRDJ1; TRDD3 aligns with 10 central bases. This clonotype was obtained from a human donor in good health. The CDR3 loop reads CACDTLGDRDTDKLIF. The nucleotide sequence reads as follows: TGTGCCTGTGACACGCTGGGGGATAGAGACACCGATAAACTCATCTTT.